The 5 T cell receptor beta chains below all came from one sample that was sequenced in a study of OX40 agonist ivuxolimab in advanced cancers. Measured with immunoSEQ multiplex PCR; TCRdb has only the in-frame clones, and not every one. Counted here are about 67,000 clones, around 84% occurring once; the ten biggest clones make up 2% to 2.5%. The material sequenced was CD4+ or CD8+ T cells sorted from blood, taken in a trial of the OX40 agonist ivuxolimab. All receptors come from an adult with an advanced solid tumor such as melanoma, head and neck, liver or kidney cancer.

The chain employs TRBV7-6 and TRBJ2-3; D gene unclear. This CDR3 spans 12 amino acids. In germline, CDR1 is SGHVS, CDR2 FNYEAQ. With 6 bases removed from V and 2 bases from J, the gap between germline ends came to 6 bases. CDR3 loop: CASSPTTDTQYF. DNA of the CDR3: TGTGCCAGCAGTCCAACCACAGATACGCAGTATTTT.

This chain uses TRBV2 with TRBJ2-1; 10 bases match TRBD1. The CDR3 covers 15 residues. Germline V gene lookup returns CDR1 SNHLY and CDR2 FYNNEI. The V segment lost 4 bases and the J segment 7 bases; nucleotides outside the gene matches: 7. CDR3 sequence (DNA): TGTGCCAGCAGTGCCTTGGACAGGGGGAGGAATGAGCAGTTCTTC. This sequence encodes CASSALDRGRNEQFF.

The CDR3 nucleotides are TGTGCCTGGGCCCGGGGGACATTCTACTCTGGAAACACCATATATTTT. Its translation is CAWARGTFYSGNTIYF. The genes are TRBV30 and TRBJ1-3; D is possibly TRBD1 (6 bases). The CDR3 has 16 residues. V dropped 5 bases and J dropped 0 bases, with 17 bases sitting between them. From germline, CDR1 is GTSNPN and CDR2 SVGIG (reference sequence).

DNA for the CDR3: TGTGCCAGCAGCTCCCCTAGCGGGGGCCAAGAGACCCAGTACTTC. Protein: CASSSPSGGQETQYF. The chain uses TRBV7-9 and TRBJ2-5; 10 positions agree with TRBD2. The V and J ends lost 4 bases and 1 base, in that order; junction bases with no gene match: 3. In germline, CDR1 is SEHNR, CDR2 FQNEAQ (reference sequence). This CDR3 is 15 amino acids long.

The chain links TRBV9 to TRBJ2-7; 11 bases line up with TRBD2. The CDR3 is 15 residues long. Germline V CDR1 and CDR2: SGDLS, YYNGEE. The V and J ends lost 7 bases and 4 bases, in that order; junction bases with no gene match: 10. CDR3 sequence (DNA): TGTGCCAGCTCTAGGGGGGGGACTAGCGGTTACGAGCAGTACTTC. It encodes CASSRGGTSGYEQYF.